The clone carrying this TCR beta chain was counted a few times. The sample belongs to a study of identical twins. V lost 3 bases and J lost 0, with 8 bases in between. This CDR3 comprises 14 residues. Via MiXCR, TCRdb re-called the 5' RACE reads, giving one row per CDR3 protein. The repertoire holds approximately 500,000 distinct CDR3 sequences, with roughly a quarter as singletons. The same sample was also used in a study of T cells expressing NK-cell markers. According to that study: All TCR beta repertoires analysed originated from sorted CD3+CD56+NKG2C+, CD3+CD56+NKG2C- and CD3+CD56-NKG2C+ T cells.

The TCR originated in a woman between 18 and 30 years old in good health. The chain is built from TRBV12-3 or TRBV12-4 and TRBJ1-1; D might be TRBD1 (5 bases). Sample: CD4+ T cells sorted from blood. DNA for the CDR3: TGTGCCAGCAGTTTTGGACACATGAACACTGAAGCTTTCTTT. Translation gives CASSFGHMNTEAFF.